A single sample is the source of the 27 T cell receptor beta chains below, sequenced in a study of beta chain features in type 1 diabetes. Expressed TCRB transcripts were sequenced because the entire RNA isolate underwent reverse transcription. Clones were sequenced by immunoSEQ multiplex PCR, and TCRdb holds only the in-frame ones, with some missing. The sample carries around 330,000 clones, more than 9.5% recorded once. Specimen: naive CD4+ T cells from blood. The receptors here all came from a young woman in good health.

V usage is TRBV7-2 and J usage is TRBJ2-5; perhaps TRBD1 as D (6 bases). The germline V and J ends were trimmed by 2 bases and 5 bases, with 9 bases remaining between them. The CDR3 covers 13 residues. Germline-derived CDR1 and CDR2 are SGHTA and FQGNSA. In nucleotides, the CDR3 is TGTGCCAGCAGCTTAAGCAGGGGTGAGACCCAGTACTTC. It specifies CASSLSRGETQYF.

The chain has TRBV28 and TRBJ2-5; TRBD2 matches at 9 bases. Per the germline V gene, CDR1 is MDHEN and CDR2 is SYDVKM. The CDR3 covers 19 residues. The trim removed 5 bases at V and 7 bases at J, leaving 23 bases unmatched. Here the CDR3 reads CASSPRTGRRASGTWTQYF. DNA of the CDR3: TGTGCCAGCAGTCCTCGGACGGGGAGGAGAGCTAGCGGGACATGGACCCAGTACTTC.

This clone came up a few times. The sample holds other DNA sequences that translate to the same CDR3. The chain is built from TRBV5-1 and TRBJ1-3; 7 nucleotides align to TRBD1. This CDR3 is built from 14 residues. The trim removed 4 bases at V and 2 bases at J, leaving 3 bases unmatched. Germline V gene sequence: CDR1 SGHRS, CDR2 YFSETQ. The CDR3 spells CASSPGTAGNTIYF. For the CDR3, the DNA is TGCGCCAGCAGCCCAGGGACAGCTGGAAACACCATATATTTT.

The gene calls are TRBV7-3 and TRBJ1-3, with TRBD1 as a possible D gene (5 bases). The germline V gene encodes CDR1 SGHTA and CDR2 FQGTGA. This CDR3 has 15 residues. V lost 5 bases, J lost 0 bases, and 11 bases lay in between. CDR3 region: CASSTSGVSGNTIYF. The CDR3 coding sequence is TGTGCCAGCAGCACATCGGGGGTCTCTGGAAACACCATATATTTT.

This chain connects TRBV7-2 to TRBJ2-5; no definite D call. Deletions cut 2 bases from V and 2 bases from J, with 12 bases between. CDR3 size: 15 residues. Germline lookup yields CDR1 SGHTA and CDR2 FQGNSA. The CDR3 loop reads CASSLQISEQETQYF. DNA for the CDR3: TGTGCCAGCAGCTTACAGATCAGCGAACAAGAGACCCAGTACTTC.

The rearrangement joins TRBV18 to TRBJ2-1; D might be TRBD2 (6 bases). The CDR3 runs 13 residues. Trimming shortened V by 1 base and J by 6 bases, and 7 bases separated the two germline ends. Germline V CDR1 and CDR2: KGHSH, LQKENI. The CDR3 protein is CASSPLGGNEQFF. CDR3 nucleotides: TGTGCCAGCTCACCACTGGGGGGCAATGAGCAGTTCTTC.

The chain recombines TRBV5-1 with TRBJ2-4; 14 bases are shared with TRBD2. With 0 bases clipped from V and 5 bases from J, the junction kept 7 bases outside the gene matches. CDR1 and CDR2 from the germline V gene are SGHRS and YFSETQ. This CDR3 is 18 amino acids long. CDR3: CASSLGGTSGRVENIQYF. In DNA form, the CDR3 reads TGCGCCAGCAGCTTGGGAGGGACTAGCGGGAGAGTCGAAAACATTCAGTACTTC.

The CDR3 bases are TGTGCCATCGTAGCGGGAGAAGTCTTCAATGAGCAGTTCTTC. Amino acid sequence: CAIVAGEVFNEQFF. The chain has TRBV2 and TRBJ2-1; 9 nucleotides align to TRBD2. The germline gives CDR1 SNHLY, CDR2 FYNNEI. Germline trimming cut 10 bases from V and 6 bases from J; bases unmatched to any gene: 10. The CDR3 is 14 residues long. Variable domain in full (rest from reference TRBV2 and TRBJ2-1): EPEVTQTPSHQVTQMGQEVILRCVPISNHLYFYWYRQILGQKVEFLVSFYNNEISEKSEIFDDQFSVERPDGSNFTLKIRSTKLEDSAMYFCAIVAGEVFNEQFFGPGTRLTVL.

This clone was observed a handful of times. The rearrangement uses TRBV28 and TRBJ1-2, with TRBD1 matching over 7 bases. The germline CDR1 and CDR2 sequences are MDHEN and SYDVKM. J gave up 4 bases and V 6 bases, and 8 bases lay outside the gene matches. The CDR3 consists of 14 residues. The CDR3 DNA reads TGTGCCAGCAGCTCTGGACAGGCCAGCTATGGCTACACCTTC. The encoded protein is CASSSGQASYGYTF.

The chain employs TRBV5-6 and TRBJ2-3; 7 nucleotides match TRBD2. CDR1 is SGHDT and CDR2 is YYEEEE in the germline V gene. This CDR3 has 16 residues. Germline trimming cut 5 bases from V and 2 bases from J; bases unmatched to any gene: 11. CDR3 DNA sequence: TGTGCCAGCAGTACACCGACTAGCAGCTACACAGATACGCAGTATTTT. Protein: CASSTPTSSYTDTQYF.

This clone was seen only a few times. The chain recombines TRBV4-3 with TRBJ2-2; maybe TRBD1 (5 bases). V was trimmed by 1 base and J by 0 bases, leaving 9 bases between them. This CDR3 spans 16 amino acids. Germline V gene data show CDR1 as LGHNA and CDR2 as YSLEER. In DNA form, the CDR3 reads TGCGCCAGCAGCCAAGTCGCAGGGCCGAACACCGGGGAGCTGTTTTTT. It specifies CASSQVAGPNTGELFF.

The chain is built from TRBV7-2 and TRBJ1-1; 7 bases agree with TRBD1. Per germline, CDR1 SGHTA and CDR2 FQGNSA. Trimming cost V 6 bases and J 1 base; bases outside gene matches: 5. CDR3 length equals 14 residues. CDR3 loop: CASRPDRTNTEAFF. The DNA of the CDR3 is TGTGCCAGCAGACCGGACAGGACGAACACTGAAGCTTTCTTT.

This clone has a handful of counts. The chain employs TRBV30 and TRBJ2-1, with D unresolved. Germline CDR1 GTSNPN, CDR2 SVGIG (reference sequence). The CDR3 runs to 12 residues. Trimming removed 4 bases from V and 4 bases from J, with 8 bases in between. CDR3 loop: CAWTRKYNEQFF. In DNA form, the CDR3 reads TGTGCCTGGACGCGGAAATACAATGAGCAGTTCTTC.

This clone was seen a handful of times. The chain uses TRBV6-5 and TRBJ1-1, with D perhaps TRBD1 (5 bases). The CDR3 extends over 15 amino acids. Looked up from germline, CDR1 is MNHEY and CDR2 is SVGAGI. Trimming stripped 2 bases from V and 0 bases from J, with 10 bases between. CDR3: CASSYGGILNTEAFF. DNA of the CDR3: TGTGCCAGCAGTTACGGGGGGATCCTGAACACTGAAGCTTTCTTT.

DNA for the CDR3: TGTGCCAGCAGTACAGGGGGCTCGACTCAGCCCCAGCATTTT. As protein: CASSTGGSTQPQHF. V usage is TRBV28 and J usage is TRBJ1-5; 9 bases align to TRBD1. The germline CDR1 and CDR2 sequences are MDHEN and SYDVKM. The V segment lost 5 bases and the J segment 6 bases; nucleotides outside the gene matches: 5. The CDR3 has 14 amino acids.

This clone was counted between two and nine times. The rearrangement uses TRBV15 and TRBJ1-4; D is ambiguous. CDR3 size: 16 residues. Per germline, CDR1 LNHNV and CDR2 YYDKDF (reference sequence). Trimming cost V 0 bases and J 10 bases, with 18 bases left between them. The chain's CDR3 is CATSRDGPKGARKLFF. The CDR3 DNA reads TGTGCCACCAGCAGAGATGGGCCGAAGGGAGCTCGAAAACTGTTTTTT. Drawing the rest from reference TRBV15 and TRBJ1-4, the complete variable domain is DAMVIQNPRYQVTQFGKPVTLSCSQTLNHNVMYWYQQKSSQAPKLLFHYYDKDFNNEADTPDNFQSRRPNTSFCFLDIRSPGLGDTAMYLCATSRDGPKGARKLFFGSGTQLSVL.

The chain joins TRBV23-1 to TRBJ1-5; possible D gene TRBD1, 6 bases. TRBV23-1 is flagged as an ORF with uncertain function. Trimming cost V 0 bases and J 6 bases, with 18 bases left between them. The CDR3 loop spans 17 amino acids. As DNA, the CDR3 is TGCGCCAGCAGTCAATCATATGGAAGGGGGAGGGGTCAGCCCCAGCATTTT. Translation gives CASSQSYGRGRGQPQHF.

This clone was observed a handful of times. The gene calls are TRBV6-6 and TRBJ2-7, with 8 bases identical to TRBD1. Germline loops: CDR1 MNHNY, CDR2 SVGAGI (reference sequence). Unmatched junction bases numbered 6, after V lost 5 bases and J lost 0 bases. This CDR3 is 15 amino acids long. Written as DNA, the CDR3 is TGTGCCAGCAGTCCGCTTGGACAGGGCTCCTACGAGCAGTACTTC. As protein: CASSPLGQGSYEQYF.

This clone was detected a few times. CDR3 coding DNA: TGCGCCAGCAGTCAACGCCGGGAACTGTTCTATGGCTACACCTTC. It is translated as CASSQRRELFYGYTF. This chain links TRBV23-1 with TRBJ1-2; D not certain. TRBV23-1 is marked as an open reading frame, function uncertain. The V gene lost 2 bases and the J gene lost 4 bases, with 14 bases spanning the gap. The CDR3 length is 15 residues.

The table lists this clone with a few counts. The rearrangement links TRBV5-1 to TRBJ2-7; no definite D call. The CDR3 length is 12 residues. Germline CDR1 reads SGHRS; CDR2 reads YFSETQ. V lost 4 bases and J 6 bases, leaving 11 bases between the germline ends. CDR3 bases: TGCGCCAGCAGCGGTCCAGGCCCCGAGCAGTACTTC. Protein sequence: CASSGPGPEQYF.

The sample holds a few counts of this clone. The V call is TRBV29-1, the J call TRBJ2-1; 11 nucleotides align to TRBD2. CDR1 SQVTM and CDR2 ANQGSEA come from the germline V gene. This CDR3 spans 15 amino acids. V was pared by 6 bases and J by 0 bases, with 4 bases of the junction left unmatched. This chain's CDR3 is CSVVGLADSYNEQFF. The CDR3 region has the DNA TGCAGCGTCGTGGGACTAGCGGACTCCTACAATGAGCAGTTCTTC.

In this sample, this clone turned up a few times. CDR3 in amino acids: CASSLAGLNEQFF. CDR3 DNA: TGTGCCAGCAGCCTAGCGGGGCTCAATGAGCAGTTCTTC. The chain recombines TRBV27 with TRBJ2-1; 9 bases align to TRBD2. J was trimmed by 6 bases and V by 6 bases; bases with no gene match: 3. CDR1 is MNHEY and CDR2 is SMNVEV in the germline V gene (reference sequence). The CDR3 extends over 13 amino acids.

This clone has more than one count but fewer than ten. CDR3 coding DNA: TGTGCCAGCACGCGACAGGGGGCCTACAATGAGCAGTTCTTC. It translates to CASTRQGAYNEQFF. The chain uses TRBV28 and TRBJ2-1, with 9 positions matching TRBD1. CDR3 size: 14 residues. J was trimmed by 2 bases and V by 7 bases; bases with no gene match: 3. Looked up from germline, CDR1 is MDHEN and CDR2 is SYDVKM.

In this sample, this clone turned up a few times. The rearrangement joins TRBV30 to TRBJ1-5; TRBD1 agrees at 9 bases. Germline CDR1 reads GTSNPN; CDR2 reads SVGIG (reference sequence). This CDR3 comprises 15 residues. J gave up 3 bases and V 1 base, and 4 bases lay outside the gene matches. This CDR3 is CAWSGQGVNNQPQHF. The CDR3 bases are TGTGCCTGGAGTGGACAGGGGGTGAACAATCAGCCCCAGCATTTT.

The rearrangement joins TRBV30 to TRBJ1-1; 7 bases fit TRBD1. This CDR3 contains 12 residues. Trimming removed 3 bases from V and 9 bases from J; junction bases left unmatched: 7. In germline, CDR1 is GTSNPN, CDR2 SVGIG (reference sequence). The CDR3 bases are TGTGCCTGGAGCTACAGGGGAGAGAAAGCTTTCTTT. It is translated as CAWSYRGEKAFF.

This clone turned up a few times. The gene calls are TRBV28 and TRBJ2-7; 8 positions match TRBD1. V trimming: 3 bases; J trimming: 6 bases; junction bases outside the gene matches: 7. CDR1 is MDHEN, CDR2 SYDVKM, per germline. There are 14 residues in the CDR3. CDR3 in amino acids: CASSLPRTGSEQYF. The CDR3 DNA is TGTGCCAGCAGTTTGCCCCGGACAGGGAGCGAGCAGTACTTC.

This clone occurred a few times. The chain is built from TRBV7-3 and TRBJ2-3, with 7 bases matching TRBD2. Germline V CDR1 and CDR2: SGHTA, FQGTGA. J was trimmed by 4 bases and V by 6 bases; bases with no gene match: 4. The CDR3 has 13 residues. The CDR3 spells CASRTSGADTQYF. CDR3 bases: TGTGCCAGCAGGACAAGCGGGGCAGATACGCAGTATTTT.